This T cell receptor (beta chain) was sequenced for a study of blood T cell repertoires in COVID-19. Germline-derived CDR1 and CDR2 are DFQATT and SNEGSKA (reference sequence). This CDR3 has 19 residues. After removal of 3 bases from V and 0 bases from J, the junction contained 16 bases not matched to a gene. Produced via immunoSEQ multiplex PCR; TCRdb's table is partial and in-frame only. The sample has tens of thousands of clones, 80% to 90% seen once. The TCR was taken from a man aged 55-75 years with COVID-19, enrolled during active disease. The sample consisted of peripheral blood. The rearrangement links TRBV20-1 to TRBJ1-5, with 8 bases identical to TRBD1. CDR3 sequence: CSASTLSRGPEYSNQPQHF. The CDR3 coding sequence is TGCAGTGCTAGTACGTTAAGCAGGGGGCCCGAATATAGCAATCAGCCCCAGCATTTT.